This T cell receptor beta chain was retrieved from a study of T cell repertoires in cytomegalovirus infection. Study summary: CMV infection plus the matching HLA type was flagged by public TCR beta signatures. Study findings and constraints: Dominating the ex vivo response were HLA-C-restricted CMV-specific TCR beta clonotypes.

One entry per CDR3 protein, called by TCRdb with MiXCR from the reads. Altogether roughly 250,000 distinct CDR3 sequences are present, 22% being singletons, with the ten largest covering approximately 18%. V lost 3 bases and J 0 bases, leaving 5 bases between the germline ends. Germline V gives CDR1 DFQATT, CDR2 SNEGSKA (reference sequence). This CDR3 is built from 12 residues. A remark on this clonotype: Its antigen remains unknown.

The sequencing input was CD8+ T cells from PBMCs. V gene TRBV20-1 combines with J gene TRBJ1-1; no clear D. The source is a human donor in good health (CMV status not recorded). Some clones in this sample may be carry-over from other donors' samples. This chain's CDR3 is CSASSLNTEAFF. CDR3 sequence (DNA): TGCAGTGCTAGCAGCCTGAACACTGAAGCTTTCTTT.